This T cell receptor beta chain was found in a study of response to subunit inactivated influenza vaccine. Overall study results and limits: The authors put forward the suggestion that each seasonal influenza vaccination may bring in only a limited number of new T cells.

Of note for this clonotype: Its specificity is unknown.

Using its own MiXCR run on the RT-PCR reads, TCRdb lists one record per CDR3 protein. Among more than 450,000 distinct CDR3 sequences listed, 6.5% to 8% were seen once. CDR3 size: 14 residues. Germline CDR1 SQVTM, CDR2 ANQGSEA. V lost 4 bases and J 0 bases, leaving 12 bases between the germline ends. V is TRBV29-1 and J is TRBJ1-1; no definite D call. This sample comprised PBMCs from blood, obtained 23 to 25 months after vaccination. The source of this sequence is a man between 45 and 75 years old who received an inactivated influenza vaccine. CDR3 protein: CSVARSFLNTEAFF. The CDR3 region has the DNA TGCAGCGTTGCTCGGAGTTTCCTGAACACTGAAGCTTTCTTT.